This T cell receptor beta chain appears in the sequencing data of a study of shared clonotypes between healthy human individuals. Turning to this clone: Its antigen is undetermined.

The naive CD8 subset, CD45RO-negative cells positively selected for CCR7, excluded terminally differentiated effector memory CD45RA+ cells. Germline V gene sequence: CDR1 MGHDK, CDR2 SYGVNS. V lost 4 bases and J lost 3; bases outside the gene matches: 4. This CDR3 region has 14 residues. Sequencing used immunoSEQ multiplex PCR; TCRdb keeps in-frame clones, though not all of them. The table shows 650,000 to 800,000 clones, with about 91% occurring only once. The study's findings and limits: Naive subsets generally exceeded memory subsets in estimated richness.

The source material was naive CD8+ T cells sorted from blood. This chain uses TRBV25-1 with TRBJ2-7, with TRBD1 matching over 9 bases. The receptor was isolated from a young man in good health. Here the CDR3 DNA reads TGTGCCAGCAGTGGACAGGGGGTAAACTACGAGCAGTACTTC. Its translation: CASSGQGVNYEQYF.